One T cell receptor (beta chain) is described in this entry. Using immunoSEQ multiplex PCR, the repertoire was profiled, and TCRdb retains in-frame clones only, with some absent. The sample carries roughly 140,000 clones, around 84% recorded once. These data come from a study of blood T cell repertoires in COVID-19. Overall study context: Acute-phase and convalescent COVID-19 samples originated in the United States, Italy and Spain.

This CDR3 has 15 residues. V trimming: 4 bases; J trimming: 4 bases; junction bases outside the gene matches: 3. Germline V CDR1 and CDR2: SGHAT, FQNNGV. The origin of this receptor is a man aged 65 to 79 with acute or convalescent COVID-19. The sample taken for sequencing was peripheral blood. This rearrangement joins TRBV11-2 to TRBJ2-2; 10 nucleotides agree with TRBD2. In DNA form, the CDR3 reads TGTGCCAGCAGCTCTCGACTAGCGGGCACCGGGGAGCTGTTTTTT. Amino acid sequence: CASSSRLAGTGELFF.